The 26 T cell receptor beta chains in this list originate from one sample, sequenced in a study of CD8 T cells in Susac syndrome. Roughly 0.45 to 1 ug RNA was reverse transcribed with random hexamers. TCRdb itself ran the immunoSEQ multiplex PCR reads through MiXCR, one entry per CDR3 protein. The table includes about 200,000 distinct CDR3 sequences, nearly 95% detected once. The sequenced sample was CD4+ T cells from PBMCs. Receptor source: a human donor with multiple sclerosis.

The genes are TRBV2 and TRBJ2-5, with D maybe TRBD1 (6 bases). V lost 4 bases to trimming and J lost 0 bases, with 12 bases between them. The CDR3 is 15 residues long. Germline CDR1 and CDR2: SNHLY and FYNNEI. CDR3 sequence reads: CASSGTAEYQETQYF. Here the CDR3 DNA reads TGTGCCAGCAGTGGGACAGCCGAGTACCAAGAGACCCAGTACTTC.

The chain links TRBV7-9 to TRBJ1-5; D remains ambiguous. CDR3 length: 14 residues. CDR1 and CDR2 from the germline V gene are SEHNR and FQNEAQ (reference sequence). Trimming cost V 5 bases and J 3 bases, with 11 bases left between them. The CDR3 spells CASSRDNNNQPQHF. CDR3 in DNA: TGTGCCAGCAGCCGTGACAACAACAATCAGCCCCAGCATTTT.

The chain joins TRBV25-1 to TRBJ2-7; weak D call: TRBD2 (6 bases). The germline CDR1 and CDR2 sequences are MGHDK and SYGVNS. CDR3 size: 13 residues. The V gene lost 6 bases and the J gene lost 4 bases, with 13 bases spanning the gap. CDR3 amino acids: CASSPQGTYEQYF. CDR3 DNA: TGTGCCAGCAGCCCACAAGGGACTTACGAGCAGTACTTC.

The chain uses TRBV29-1 and TRBJ2-5, with D possibly TRBD1 on 6 matching bases. This CDR3 spans 12 amino acids. From germline, CDR1 is SQVTM and CDR2 ANQGSEA. The V and J ends lost 5 bases and 3 bases respectively, with 10 bases between them. The CDR3 here is CSVYDRKETQYF. The CDR3 coding sequence is TGCAGCGTTTACGACAGGAAAGAGACCCAGTACTTC.

This clonotype has just one count. The chain couples TRBV30 to TRBJ1-5, with a possible D match to TRBD1 (6 bases). Germline V gene sequence: CDR1 GTSNPN, CDR2 SVGIG (reference sequence). CDR3 length equals 15 residues. Trimming pared 1 base from V and 6 bases from J, leaving 16 bases between. CDR3 nucleotides: TGTGCCTGGAGTGCGGGGGCCGTTGTGGGTCAGCCCCAGCATTTT. This sequence encodes CAWSAGAVVGQPQHF.

V is TRBV29-1 and J is TRBJ1-2; D gene ambiguous. Trimming removed 2 bases from V and 7 bases from J, with 14 bases in between. The V gene's germline CDR1 is SQVTM and CDR2 ANQGSEA. CDR3 size: 13 residues. The CDR3: CSVENPARPGYTF. The CDR3 bases are TGCAGCGTTGAAAACCCCGCGCGGCCTGGCTACACCTTC.

The chain employs TRBV24-1 and TRBJ2-1, with 7 bases matching TRBD1. The junction had 1 base not matched to a gene; V was cut back by 0 bases and J by 6 bases. Germline values: CDR1 KGHDR, CDR2 SFDVKD. The CDR3 consists of 14 residues. The CDR3 sequence is CATSDLHRGNEQFF. DNA of the CDR3: TGTGCCACCAGTGATTTGCACAGGGGCAATGAGCAGTTCTTC.

This clonotype appeared once. The J gene is TRBJ2-5, the V gene TRBV10-2; TRBD1 is a possible D gene (6 bases). Per germline, CDR1 WSHSY and CDR2 SAAADI. This CDR3 is built from 15 residues. The germline V and J ends were trimmed by 0 bases and 3 bases, with 11 bases remaining between them. The chain's CDR3 is CASSESGRGEETQYF. In nucleotides, the CDR3 is TGCGCCAGCAGTGAGTCGGGCAGGGGCGAAGAGACCCAGTACTTC.

This clonotype was recorded only once. The J gene is TRBJ2-7, the V gene TRBV4-1, with 8 positions matching TRBD1. The germline V gene encodes CDR1 MGHRA and CDR2 YSYEKL. Losses at the gene ends were 2 bases for V and 4 bases for J; bases not matched to a gene: 13. The CDR3 spans 17 residues. The CDR3 sequence: CASSQPFTGTGQYEQYF. DNA for the CDR3: TGCGCCAGCAGCCAACCATTCACCGGGACAGGCCAATACGAGCAGTACTTC.

The chain links TRBV18 to TRBJ2-1; D is perhaps TRBD2 (6 bases). V was clipped by 1 base and J by 9 bases, with 13 bases between them. CDR1 KGHSH and CDR2 LQKENI come from the germline V gene. There are 14 residues in the CDR3. In nucleotides, the CDR3 is TGTGCCAGCTCACCACAAACTAGCAGCAGTGAGCAGTTCTTC. It is translated as CASSPQTSSSEQFF.

The CDR3 sequence: CASSMRRAQAFF. In nucleotides, the CDR3 is TGTGCCAGTAGTATGAGGAGGGCACAAGCTTTCTTT. The V call is TRBV19, the J call TRBJ1-1, with D unclear. In germline, CDR1 is LNHDA, CDR2 SQIVND (reference sequence). CDR3 length: 12 residues. The ends were cut back, 3 bases at V and 9 bases at J, with 11 bases in the middle.

V gene TRBV9 combines with J gene TRBJ2-5, with no clear D. Germline CDR1 SGDLS, CDR2 YYNGEE. The ends were cut back, 2 bases at V and 3 bases at J, with 17 bases in the middle. This CDR3 has 16 amino acids. The CDR3 nucleotides are TGTGCCAGCAGCGTGGGCTTGAATGGGTTGGAAGAGACCCAGTACTTC. Amino acids: CASSVGLNGLEETQYF.

J is TRBJ1-1 and V is TRBV7-8; 11 positions match TRBD1. The V gene end was trimmed by 2 bases and the J gene end by 2 bases; junction bases not matched to a gene: 4. CDR1 is SGHVS, CDR2 FQNEAQ, per germline. The CDR3 is 16 residues long. CDR3 loop: CASSLKDRGLNTEAFF. The CDR3 DNA follows: TGTGCCAGCAGCTTAAAGGACAGGGGGCTCAACACTGAAGCTTTCTTT.

The chain recombines TRBV18 with TRBJ2-1, with unresolved D. The CDR3 loop spans 13 amino acids. The V gene lost 0 bases and the J gene lost 10 bases, with 10 bases spanning the gap. Germline V CDR1 and CDR2: KGHSH, LQKENI. This CDR3 reads CASSPPHGQEQFF. In nucleotides, the CDR3 is TGTGCCAGCTCACCACCCCATGGGCAGGAGCAGTTCTTC.

The chain joins TRBV6-5 to TRBJ2-1; D is undetermined. V shed 3 bases and J shed 12 bases, with 12 bases lying between them. The CDR3 totals 12 residues. Germline V gene data show CDR1 as MNHEY and CDR2 as SVGAGI. This CDR3 is CASSYGRTRQFF. The CDR3 nucleotides are TGTGCCAGCAGTTATGGTCGGACGCGGCAGTTCTTC.

This clonotype showed up just once. As DNA, the CDR3 is TGCAGTGCTGCCGAGATAAGGGGACAGGGAAGAAGTCAGCCCCAGCATTTT. This encodes CSAAEIRGQGRSQPQHF. V is TRBV20-1 and J is TRBJ1-5, with 9 nucleotides matching TRBD1. Trimming removed 5 bases from V and 6 bases from J; junction bases left unmatched: 17. In germline, CDR1 is DFQATT, CDR2 SNEGSKA (reference sequence). This CDR3 contains 17 residues.

The chain uses TRBV30 and TRBJ2-7, with 9 bases matching TRBD1. This CDR3 contains 15 residues. V was clipped by 3 bases and J by 2 bases; unmatched bases: 8. Germline V gene lookup returns CDR1 GTSNPN and CDR2 SVGIG (reference sequence). In DNA, the CDR3 is TGTGCCTGGAGGCGGACAGGGGCAATCACCTACGAGCAGTACTTC. Amino acid sequence: CAWRRTGAITYEQYF. Full variable domain (rest looked up from reference TRBV30 and TRBJ2-7): SQTIHQWPATLVQPVGSPLSLECTVEGTSNPNLYWYRQAAGRGLQLLFYSVGIGQISSEVPQNLSASRPQDRQFILSSKKLLLSDSGFYLCAWRRTGAITYEQYFGPGTRLTVT.

The rearrangement links TRBV7-6 to TRBJ2-5, with D uncertain. Per germline, CDR1 SGHVS and CDR2 FNYEAQ. This CDR3 contains 13 residues. The ends were cut back, 3 bases at V and 1 base at J, with 6 bases in the middle. The CDR3 DNA follows: TGTGCCAGCAGCTTGGGCCTCCAAGAGACCCAGTACTTC. It codes for CASSLGLQETQYF.

V gene TRBV18 combines with J gene TRBJ2-1; 10 nucleotides align to TRBD1. The V gene's germline CDR1 is KGHSH and CDR2 LQKENI. Trimming at V came to 5 bases and at J to 6 bases, leaving 10 bases not matched to a gene. The CDR3 covers 16 residues. The CDR3 DNA follows: TGTGCCAGCTCATCGACAGGGGGCAGTCCGGGCAATGAGCAGTTCTTC. Residues: CASSSTGGSPGNEQFF.

This chain uses TRBV27 with TRBJ2-5, with a tentative D call TRBD2 (6 bases). Germline V lookup: CDR1 MNHEY, CDR2 SMNVEV (reference sequence). The length of the CDR3 is 11 residues. Trimming pared 7 bases from V and 5 bases from J, leaving 8 bases between. CDR3 nucleotide sequence: TGTGCCAGCACCCGGGGGGAGACCCAGTACTTC. Residues: CASTRGETQYF.

The chain links TRBV24-1 to TRBJ2-2; D is uncertain. The germline gives CDR1 KGHDR, CDR2 SFDVKD. The CDR3 is 12 residues long. V was trimmed by 3 bases and J by 4 bases, leaving 2 bases between them. For the CDR3, the DNA is TGTGCCACCAGTGATCCCACCGGGGAGCTGTTTTTT. Its protein product is CATSDPTGELFF.

This chain joins TRBV5-1 and TRBJ2-1, with D perhaps TRBD2 (6 bases). The V and J ends lost 1 base and 4 bases respectively, with 15 bases between them. Germline values: CDR1 SGHRS, CDR2 YFSETQ. The CDR3 is 16 amino acids. The CDR3 here is CASSLLEGGGYNEQFF. The CDR3 DNA follows: TGCGCCAGCAGCTTGTTGGAGGGCGGTGGGTACAATGAGCAGTTCTTC.

The V and J genes are TRBV30 and TRBJ1-1, with D tentatively TRBD1 (5 bases). The germline V and J ends were trimmed by 0 bases and 0 bases, with 17 bases remaining between them. Germline loops: CDR1 GTSNPN, CDR2 SVGIG (reference sequence). The length of the CDR3 is 17 residues. CDR3 sequence: CAWSVGLIKGMNTEAFF. For the CDR3, the DNA is TGTGCCTGGAGTGTAGGGCTGATTAAGGGGATGAACACTGAAGCTTTCTTT.

The chain uses TRBV5-1 and TRBJ2-2, with D perhaps matching TRBD1 or TRBD2 (6 bases each). Deletions cut 5 bases from V and 2 bases from J, with 10 bases between. The CDR3 has 14 amino acids. In germline, CDR1 is SGHRS, CDR2 YFSETQ. CDR3 sequence (DNA): TGCGCCAGCAGGCGGGACACCAACACCGGGGAGCTGTTTTTT. Its translation: CASRRDTNTGELFF.

The CDR3 loop is CASSTSGMFNEQFF. The CDR3 DNA reads TGTGCCAGCAGTACTAGCGGAATGTTCAATGAGCAGTTCTTC. The V and J genes are TRBV2 and TRBJ2-1, with TRBD2 identical over 8 bases. Germline CDR1 and CDR2: SNHLY and FYNNEI. The trim removed 5 bases at V and 6 bases at J, leaving 6 bases unmatched. CDR3 length: 14 residues.

CDR3 coding DNA: TGCAGTGCTAGAGTAGGAGGGGGCAGAAAAGATACGCAGTATTTT. As protein: CSARVGGGRKDTQYF. The chain uses TRBV20-1 and TRBJ2-3; TRBD1 might be the D (7 bases). This CDR3 contains 15 residues. The V end lost 1 base, the J end lost 5 bases, and 16 bases lay between the germline ends. Germline assignment: CDR1 DFQATT and CDR2 SNEGSKA (reference sequence).